These T cell receptor beta chains were read from a single sample in a study of blood T cell repertoires in COVID-19. TCRdb keeps only in-frame clones here, not all; method: immunoSEQ multiplex PCR. The data show some 260,000 clones, roughly 90% seen once. The sequencing input was peripheral blood. Receptors were obtained from a human donor in a cohort sampled during active COVID-19. CDR3s include the opening cysteine and the closing phenylalanine or tryptophan. The D gene is left open where the match is weak. Where a row states a size, it is once, few, many or the class of an expanded clone; other rows omit it.

cdr3_length	v_call	j_call	d_call	clone_size	cdr3_nt	cdr3_aa
13	TRBV5-5	TRBJ2-2	TRBD1	NA	TGTGCCAGCAGCCTCGGACAGGGCGGGGAGCTGTTTTTT	CASSLGQGGELFF
15	TRBV19	TRBJ2-5	TRBD1	NA	TGTGCCAGTAGCGCGGGACAGGGGTATCCAGAGACCCAGTACTTC	CASSAGQGYPETQYF
14	TRBV5-1	TRBJ1-6	NA	NA	TGCGCCAGCAGCTTGGCCACTTATAATTCACCCCTCCACTTT	CASSLATYNSPLHF
15	TRBV6-2/TRBV6-3	TRBJ1-5	NA	NA	TGTGCCAGCAGCCCGGATAGGGCAGGGCATTGGGCCCAGCATTTT	CASSPDRAGHWAQHF
13	TRBV7-2	TRBJ1-1	TRBD1	NA	TGTGCCAGCAGTCGACAGGGAGGCACTGAAGCTTTCTTT	CASSRQGGTEAFF
16	TRBV9	TRBJ1-3	NA	NA	TGTGCCAGCAGCGTAGGAGGTGTATACTCTGGAAACACCATATATTTT	CASSVGGVYSGNTIYF
13	TRBV6-4	TRBJ1-1	TRBD1	NA	TGTGCCAGCAGACAGGGGGAAAACACTGAAGCTTTCTTT	CASRQGENTEAFF
16	TRBV18	TRBJ2-3	NA	NA	TGTGCCAGCTCACCACCCACCCGACAGAGCACAGATACGCAGTATTTT	CASSPPTRQSTDTQYF
14	TRBV3-1/TRBV3-2	TRBJ1-2	NA	NA	TGTGCCAGCAGCCAAGGAGGCGCTAACTATGGCTACACCTTC	CASSQGGANYGYTF
17	TRBV7-9	TRBJ1-5	NA	NA	TGTGCCAGCAGCTCTGGCCCGTTTGTGTCTAGCAATCAGCCCCAGCATTTT	CASSSGPFVSSNQPQHF
15	TRBV4-2	TRBJ2-7	TRBD2	NA	TGTGCCAGCAGCCAAGTTAGCGGGAATTCCTACGAGCAGTACTTC	CASSQVSGNSYEQYF
16	TRBV18	TRBJ1-5	NA	NA	TGTGCCAGCTCACTCGGGAGCCCAGATGGCGGGCAGCCCCAGCATTTT	CASSLGSPDGGQPQHF
14	TRBV7-2	TRBJ1-1	TRBD1	once	TGTGCCAGCAGCCCGGACAGGTCGAACACTGAAGCTTTCTTT	CASSPDRSNTEAFF
14	TRBV7-2	TRBJ1-4	NA	NA	TGTGCCAGCAGCCTGACAGCTTCTAATGAAAAACTGTTTTTT	CASSLTASNEKLFF